The 26 T cell receptor beta chains in this list originate from one sample, sequenced in a study of shared clonotypes between healthy human individuals. Sequencing used immunoSEQ multiplex PCR; TCRdb keeps in-frame clones, though not all of them. The repertoire consists of 2 million to 2.5 million clones, with just under 95% occurring once and the leading ten covering around 0.35%. Sequencing used naive CD4+ T cells from PBMCs. Subset given: CD45RA+ positively selected. All receptors derive from a young man in good health. Some clones in this sample may be carry-over from other donors' samples.

V gene TRBV7-9 combines with J gene TRBJ1-2, with 11 positions matching TRBD1. The germline CDR1 and CDR2 sequences are SEHNR and FQNEAQ (reference sequence). V was pared by 5 bases and J by 4 bases, with 12 bases of the junction left unmatched. This CDR3 region has 17 residues. CDR3: CASSPYYGQGAAYGYTF. The CDR3 DNA follows: TGTGCCAGCAGCCCTTATTATGGACAGGGGGCGGCCTATGGCTACACCTTC.

The chain couples TRBV4-1 to TRBJ2-5; TRBD1 matches 8 bases. Germline V gene sequence: CDR1 MGHRA, CDR2 YSYEKL. V dropped 4 bases and J dropped 3; count of bases not matched to a gene: 7. This CDR3 is built from 15 residues. The CDR3 bases are TGCGCCAGCAGCCTGCGGGTGACAGGGGAAGAGACCCAGTACTTC. Residues: CASSLRVTGEETQYF.

The chain carries TRBV7-8 and TRBJ1-2, with D possibly matching TRBD1 (6 bases). V was pared by 5 bases and J by 10 bases, with 17 bases between. The germline CDR1 and CDR2 sequences are SGHVS and FQNEAQ. The CDR3 spans 13 residues. This CDR3 reads CASSLTEWGHYTF. Here the CDR3 DNA reads TGTGCCAGCAGCCTAACCGAATGGGGGCACTACACCTTC.

The chain combines TRBV19 with TRBJ2-7, with a weak D call TRBD1 (5 bases). This CDR3 is built from 16 residues. Germline assignment: CDR1 LNHDA and CDR2 SQIVND (reference sequence). The germline V and J ends were trimmed by 2 bases and 4 bases, with 18 bases remaining between them. The CDR3 reads CASSISGPQGAYEQYF. The CDR3 coding sequence is TGTGCCAGTAGTATAAGTGGGCCCCAAGGGGCATACGAGCAGTACTTC.

V gene TRBV9 combines with J gene TRBJ1-1; D gene ambiguous. V was shortened by 7 bases and J by 3 bases, with 4 bases between the two germline ends. From germline, CDR1 is SGDLS and CDR2 YYNGEE. The CDR3 sequence is 10 residues long. The CDR3 is CASGDTEAFF. CDR3 DNA sequence: TGTGCCAGCGGGGACACTGAAGCTTTCTTT.

The chain has TRBV7-2 and TRBJ1-5; possible D gene TRBD1, 5 bases. V gave up 5 bases and J gave up 7 bases, with 18 bases separating them. The germline V gene encodes CDR1 SGHTA and CDR2 FQGNSA. This CDR3 region has 15 residues. The CDR3 loop reads CASSQRVGEGQPQHF. The CDR3, as DNA: TGTGCCAGCAGCCAACGAGTGGGGGAAGGGCAGCCCCAGCATTTT. The variable domain in full, with the rest retrieved from reference TRBV7-2 and TRBJ1-5, is GAGVSQSPSNKVTEKGKDVELRCDPISGHTALYWYRQSLGQGLEFLIYFQGNSAPDKSGLPSDRFSAERTGGSVSTLTIQRTQQEDSAVYLCASSQRVGEGQPQHFGDGTRLSIL.

V gene TRBV6-1 combines with J gene TRBJ2-5; maybe TRBD1 (5 bases). Per germline, CDR1 MNHNS and CDR2 SASEGT. The CDR3 runs 13 residues. V was clipped by 5 bases and J by 1 base, with 8 bases between them. CDR3 DNA: TGTGCCAGCAGTAGTGACAGCCAAGAGACCCAGTACTTC. Translating gives CASSSDSQETQYF.

Notes on this clone: Other DNA sequences of this sample code for an identical CDR3. This sequence joins TRBV29-1 and TRBJ1-2, with a possible D match to TRBD1 (5 bases). This CDR3 has 11 amino acids. Per germline, CDR1 SQVTM and CDR2 ANQGSEA. V gave up 4 bases and J gave up 4 bases, with 7 bases separating them. This chain's CDR3 is CSVGQTYGYTF. DNA of the CDR3: TGCAGCGTTGGACAGACCTATGGCTACACCTTC.

This sequence joins TRBV10-3 and TRBJ2-3, with D uncertain. Trimming left V 7 bases short and J 6 bases short, with 17 bases between. CDR3 size: 14 residues. Germline loops: CDR1 ENHRY, CDR2 SYGVKD. The CDR3 loop reads CAINGRPSADTQYF. The CDR3 nucleotides read TGTGCCATCAACGGGCGCCCCTCGGCCGATACGCAGTATTTT.

The rearrangement joins TRBV4-1 to TRBJ2-7; D is ambiguous. Germline lookup yields CDR1 MGHRA and CDR2 YSYEKL. Trimming removed 4 bases from V and 7 bases from J, with 26 bases in between. The CDR3 loop spans 17 amino acids. Here the CDR3 reads CASSPDPRGNSWGEQYF. The CDR3 nucleotides read TGCGCCAGCAGCCCCGACCCCCGTGGGAACTCTTGGGGAGAGCAGTACTTC.

V usage is TRBV6-5 and J usage is TRBJ1-1; no clear D. The CDR3 extends over 15 amino acids. Trimming took off 6 bases at V and 2 bases at J, with 16 bases between the two ends. Germline lookup yields CDR1 MNHEY and CDR2 SVGAGI. The CDR3 protein is CASRLVTRGNTEAFF. As DNA, the CDR3 is TGTGCCAGCAGACTTGTGACGCGGGGTAACACTGAAGCTTTCTTT.

The rearrangement links TRBV9 to TRBJ2-1; 12 bases align to TRBD1. The CDR3 totals 17 residues. Germline lookup yields CDR1 SGDLS and CDR2 YYNGEE. The trim removed 4 bases at V and 9 bases at J, leaving 14 bases unmatched. CDR3 sequence (DNA): TGTGCCAGCAGCCCCCGAACTCCCGGGACAGGGGGCAGTGAGCAGTTCTTC. Its protein product is CASSPRTPGTGGSEQFF.

This chain uses TRBV7-2 with TRBJ2-7, with 9 bases identical to TRBD2. J was trimmed by 1 base and V by 0 bases; bases with no gene match: 1. Germline V gene lookup returns CDR1 SGHTA and CDR2 FQGNSA. This CDR3 has 15 amino acids. The CDR3 coding sequence is TGTGCCAGCAGCTTAGCTCTAGCGGGATCCTACGAGCAGTACTTC. It translates to CASSLALAGSYEQYF. The full variable domain, its missing parts supplied by reference TRBV7-2 and TRBJ2-7, is GAGVSQSPSNKVTEKGKDVELRCDPISGHTALYWYRQSLGQGLEFLIYFQGNSAPDKSGLPSDRFSAERTGGSVSTLTIQRTQQEDSAVYLCASSLALAGSYEQYFGPGTRLTVT.

The V gene is TRBV28, the J gene TRBJ1-1, with D maybe TRBD1 (6 bases). Germline V lookup: CDR1 MDHEN, CDR2 SYDVKM. The V gene lost 6 bases and the J gene lost 4 bases, with 15 bases spanning the gap. CDR3 length equals 14 residues. The CDR3 DNA reads as TGTGCCAGCAGGCCTACAGGGTCGGGCACTGAAGCTTTCTTT. Its translation is CASRPTGSGTEAFF. Filled out from reference TRBV28 and TRBJ1-1, the complete variable domain reads DVKVTQSSRYLVKRTGEKVFLECVQDMDHENMFWYRQDPGLGLRLIYFSYDVKMKEKGDIPEGYSVSREKKERFSLILESASTNQTSMYLCASRPTGSGTEAFFGQGTRLTVV.

The genes are TRBV9 and TRBJ2-1; unclear D gene. Per germline, CDR1 SGDLS and CDR2 YYNGEE. The ends were cut back, 0 bases at V and 10 bases at J, with 11 bases in the middle. The CDR3 loop spans 13 amino acids. This CDR3 reads CASSVDQDGEQFF. In DNA, the CDR3 is TGTGCCAGCAGCGTAGACCAGGACGGGGAGCAGTTCTTC.

The chain joins TRBV5-4 to TRBJ2-3; tentative D call: TRBD1 (8 bases). V dropped 4 bases and J dropped 5 bases, with 26 bases sitting between them. This CDR3 has 18 amino acids. Germline loops: CDR1 SGHNT, CDR2 YYREEE (reference sequence). CDR3 in amino acids: CASSKGQGVASGLDTQYF. The CDR3 DNA follows: TGTGCCAGCAGCAAAGGACAGGGTGTAGCTAGCGGCTTAGATACGCAGTATTTT. The full variable domain, in which reference TRBV5-4 and TRBJ2-3 provide the parts outside the CDR3, is ETGVTQSPTHLIKTRGQQVTLRCSSQSGHNTVSWYQQALGQGPQFIFQYYREEENGRGNFPPRFSGLQFPNYSSELNVNALELDDSALYLCASSKGQGVASGLDTQYFGPGTRLTVL.

The chain recombines TRBV5-1 with TRBJ2-3; D possibly uses TRBD1 or TRBD2 (5 bases each). There are 15 residues in the CDR3. V lost 2 bases and J 0 bases, leaving 10 bases between the germline ends. Germline V lookup: CDR1 SGHRS, CDR2 YFSETQ. The CDR3 DNA reads TGCGCCAGCAGCTTCCGGGACGGAAGCACAGATACGCAGTATTTT. It translates to CASSFRDGSTDTQYF.

The V gene is TRBV7-2, the J gene TRBJ2-7; D uncertain. The germline CDR1 and CDR2 sequences are SGHTA and FQGNSA. The CDR3 is made up of 13 amino acids. Trimming pared 1 base from V and 4 bases from J, leaving 8 bases between. Here the CDR3 DNA reads TGTGCCAGCAGCTTAGAACCAAAATACGAGCAGTACTTC. Protein sequence: CASSLEPKYEQYF.

This sequence joins TRBV11-2 and TRBJ1-2; no definite D call. V lost 5 bases and J lost 0, with 7 bases in between. CDR3 length: 13 residues. Germline V lookup: CDR1 SGHAT, CDR2 FQNNGV. CDR3 loop: CASSPQTNYGYTF. The CDR3 nucleotides are TGTGCCAGCAGCCCGCAGACTAACTATGGCTACACCTTC.

The chain employs TRBV6-1 and TRBJ1-4; a possible D gene is TRBD1 (6 bases). The V and J ends lost 4 bases and 7 bases respectively, with 10 bases between them. The CDR3 covers 13 residues. Germline V gene data show CDR1 as MNHNS and CDR2 as SASEGT. In DNA, the CDR3 is TGTGCCAGCAGTGTACAGGGTACTGAAAAACTGTTTTTT. Translating it yields CASSVQGTEKLFF.

The chain employs TRBV30 and TRBJ2-7, with D unclear. CDR3 length: 12 amino acids. Germline lookup yields CDR1 GTSNPN and CDR2 SVGIG (reference sequence). Trimming cost V 7 bases and J 1 base, with 11 bases left between them. The CDR3 spells CASTASSYEQYF. In DNA form, the CDR3 reads TGTGCCTCGACGGCATCATCCTACGAGCAGTACTTC.

The chain links TRBV10-3 to TRBJ2-3; 8 bases map to TRBD1. CDR1 and CDR2 (germline): ENHRY, SYGVKD. The CDR3 is 15 amino acids. J was trimmed by 2 bases and V by 7 bases; bases with no gene match: 8. The CDR3 nucleotides are TGTGCCATCACCAAGACAGGGGCTGCCACAGATACGCAGTATTTT. Translating gives CAITKTGAATDTQYF.

To note about this clone: Other DNA sequences of this sample code for an identical CDR3. V gene TRBV5-4 combines with J gene TRBJ1-1; D call uncertain. V gave up 4 bases and J gave up 0 bases, with 4 bases separating them. The CDR3 covers 12 residues. Germline V gene sequence: CDR1 SGHNT, CDR2 YYREEE (reference sequence). The DNA of the CDR3 is TGTGCCAGCAGCCTCGTGAACACTGAAGCTTTCTTT. Amino acid sequence: CASSLVNTEAFF. The whole variable domain, remainder taken from reference TRBV5-4 and TRBJ1-1, is ETGVTQSPTHLIKTRGQQVTLRCSSQSGHNTVSWYQQALGQGPQFIFQYYREEENGRGNFPPRFSGLQFPNYSSELNVNALELDDSALYLCASSLVNTEAFFGQGTRLTVV.

The rearrangement joins TRBV28 to TRBJ2-1, with unresolved D. The CDR3 contains 12 residues. CDR1 and CDR2 (germline): MDHEN, SYDVKM. CDR3 in DNA: TGTATGGTCTGCAGCTCCTACAATGAGCAGTTCTTC. It is translated as CMVCSSYNEQFF. The whole variable domain, filled in from reference TRBV28 and TRBJ2-1, reads DVKVTQSSRYLVKRTGEKVFLECVQDMDHENMFWYRQDPGLGLRLIYFSYDVKMKEKGDIPEGYSVSREKKERFSLILESASTNQTSMYLCMVCSSYNEQFFGPGTRLTVL.

The rearrangement links TRBV21-1 to TRBJ2-7; the table names TRBD1, a call not compared with the DNA. TRBV21-1 is labeled a pseudogene. The CDR3 is 15 amino acids. DNA of the CDR3: TGTGCCAGCAGCGAAACCCCAGCAGGGTACTACGAGCAGTACTTC. Its protein product is CASSETPAGYYEQYF.

In nucleotides, the CDR3 is TGTGCCAGCAGACACCCACCCGGGACAGGGGGTTTCGAGCAGTACTTC. Translation: CASRHPPGTGGFEQYF. The chain uses TRBV28 and TRBJ2-7; the match to TRBD1 covers 11 bases. The CDR3 loop spans 16 amino acids. Germline V CDR1 and CDR2: MDHEN, SYDVKM. V lost 6 bases to trimming and J lost 6 bases; unmatched junction nucleotides: 13.